These 4 T cell receptor beta chains share one sample of origin, sequenced in a study of OX40 agonist ivuxolimab in advanced cancers. Method: immunoSEQ multiplex PCR; TCRdb's copy keeps in-frame clones and lacks some. The sample has roughly 46,000 clones, 65% to 85% seen once. The specimen was CD4+ or CD8+ T cells sorted from blood, collected in a trial of the OX40 agonist ivuxolimab. The receptors come from an adult with an advanced solid tumor such as melanoma, head and neck, liver or kidney cancer.

The chain's CDR3 is CASSALTGNYGYTF. Here the CDR3 DNA reads TGTGCCAGCAGCGCACTGACAGGAAACTATGGCTACACCTTC. The J gene is TRBJ1-2, the V gene TRBV9; tentatively, D is TRBD1 (6 bases). V was cut by 3 bases and J by 2 bases, with 11 bases left in between. The CDR3 spans 14 residues. The germline CDR1 and CDR2 sequences are SGDLS and YYNGEE.

The chain couples TRBV5-1 to TRBJ2-5; weak D call: TRBD1 (5 bases). Germline CDR1 and CDR2: SGHRS and YFSETQ. The V end was cut by 4 bases, the J end by 4 bases, with 14 bases between. CDR3 length equals 14 residues. The CDR3 nucleotides are TGCGCCAGCAGCGATGTGCAGGGCGGAGAGACCCAGTACTTC. This sequence encodes CASSDVQGGETQYF.

This chain connects TRBV19 to TRBJ1-5, with 9 positions matching TRBD1. Germline V gene data show CDR1 as LNHDA and CDR2 as SQIVND (reference sequence). This CDR3 is 15 amino acids long. The V and J ends lost 4 bases and 1 base, in that order; junction bases with no gene match: 2. CDR3 DNA: TGTGCCAGTAGTAGGGACAGGGTGAGCAATCAGCCCCAGCATTTT. Protein: CASSRDRVSNQPQHF.

This clone was observed a single time. The rearrangement uses TRBV6-5 and TRBJ1-6; D uncertain. From germline, CDR1 is MNHEY and CDR2 SVGAGI. Deletions cut 5 bases from V and 10 bases from J, with 18 bases between. The CDR3 covers 15 residues. The CDR3 nucleotides read TGTGCCAGCAGTATGGGGTCGGGATTTGGGTCACCCCTCCACTTT. Protein sequence: CASSMGSGFGSPLHF.